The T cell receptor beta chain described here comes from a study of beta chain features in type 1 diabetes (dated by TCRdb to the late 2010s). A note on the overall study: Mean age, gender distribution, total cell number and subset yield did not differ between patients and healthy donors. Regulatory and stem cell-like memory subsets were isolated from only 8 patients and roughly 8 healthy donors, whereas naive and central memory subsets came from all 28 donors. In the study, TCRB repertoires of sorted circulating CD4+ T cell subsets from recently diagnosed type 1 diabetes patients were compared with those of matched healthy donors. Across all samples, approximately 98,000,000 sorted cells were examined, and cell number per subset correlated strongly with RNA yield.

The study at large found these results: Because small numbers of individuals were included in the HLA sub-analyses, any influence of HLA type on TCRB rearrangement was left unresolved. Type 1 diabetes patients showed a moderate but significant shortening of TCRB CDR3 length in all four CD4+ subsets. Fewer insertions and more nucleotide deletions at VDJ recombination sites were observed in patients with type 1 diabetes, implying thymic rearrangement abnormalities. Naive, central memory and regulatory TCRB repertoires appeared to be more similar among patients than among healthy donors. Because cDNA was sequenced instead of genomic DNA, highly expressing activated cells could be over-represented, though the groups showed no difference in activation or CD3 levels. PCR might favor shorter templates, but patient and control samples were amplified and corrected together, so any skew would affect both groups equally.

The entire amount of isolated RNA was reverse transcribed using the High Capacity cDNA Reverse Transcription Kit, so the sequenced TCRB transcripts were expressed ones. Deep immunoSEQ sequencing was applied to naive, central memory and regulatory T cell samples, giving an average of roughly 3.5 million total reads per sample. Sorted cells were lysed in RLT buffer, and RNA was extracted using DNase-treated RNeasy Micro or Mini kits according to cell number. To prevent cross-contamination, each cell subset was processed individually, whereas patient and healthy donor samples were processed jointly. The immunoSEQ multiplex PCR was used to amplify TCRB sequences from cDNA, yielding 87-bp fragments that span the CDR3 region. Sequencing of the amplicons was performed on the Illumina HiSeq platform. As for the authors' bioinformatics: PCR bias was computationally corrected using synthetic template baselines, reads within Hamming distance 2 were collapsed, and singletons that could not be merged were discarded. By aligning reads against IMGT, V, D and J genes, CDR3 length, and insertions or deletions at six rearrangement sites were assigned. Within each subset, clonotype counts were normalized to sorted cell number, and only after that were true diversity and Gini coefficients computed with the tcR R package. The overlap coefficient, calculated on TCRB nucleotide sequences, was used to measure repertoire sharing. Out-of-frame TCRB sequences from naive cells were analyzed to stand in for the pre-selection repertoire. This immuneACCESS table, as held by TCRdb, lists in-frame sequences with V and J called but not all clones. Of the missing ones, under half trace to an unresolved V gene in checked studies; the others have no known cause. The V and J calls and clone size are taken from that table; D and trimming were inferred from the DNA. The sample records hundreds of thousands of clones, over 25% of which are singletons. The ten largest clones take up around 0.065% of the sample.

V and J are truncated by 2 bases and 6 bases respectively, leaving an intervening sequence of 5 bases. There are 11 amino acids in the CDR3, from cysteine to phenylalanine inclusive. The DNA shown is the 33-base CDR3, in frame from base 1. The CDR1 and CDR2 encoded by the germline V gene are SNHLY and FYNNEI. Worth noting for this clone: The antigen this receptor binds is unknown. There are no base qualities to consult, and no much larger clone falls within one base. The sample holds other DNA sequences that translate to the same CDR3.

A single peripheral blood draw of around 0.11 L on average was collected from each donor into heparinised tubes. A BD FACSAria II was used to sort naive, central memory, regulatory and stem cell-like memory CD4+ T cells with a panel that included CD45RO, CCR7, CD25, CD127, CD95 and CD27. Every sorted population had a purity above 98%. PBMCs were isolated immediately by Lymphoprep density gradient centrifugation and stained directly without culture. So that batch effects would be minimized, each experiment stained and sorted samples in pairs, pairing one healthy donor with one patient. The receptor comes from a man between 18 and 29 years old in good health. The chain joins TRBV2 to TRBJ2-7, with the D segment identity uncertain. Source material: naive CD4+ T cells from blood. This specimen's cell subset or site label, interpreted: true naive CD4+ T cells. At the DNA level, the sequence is TGTGCCAGCAGTGAAATGGGCGAGCAGTACTTC. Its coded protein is CASSEMGEQYF.